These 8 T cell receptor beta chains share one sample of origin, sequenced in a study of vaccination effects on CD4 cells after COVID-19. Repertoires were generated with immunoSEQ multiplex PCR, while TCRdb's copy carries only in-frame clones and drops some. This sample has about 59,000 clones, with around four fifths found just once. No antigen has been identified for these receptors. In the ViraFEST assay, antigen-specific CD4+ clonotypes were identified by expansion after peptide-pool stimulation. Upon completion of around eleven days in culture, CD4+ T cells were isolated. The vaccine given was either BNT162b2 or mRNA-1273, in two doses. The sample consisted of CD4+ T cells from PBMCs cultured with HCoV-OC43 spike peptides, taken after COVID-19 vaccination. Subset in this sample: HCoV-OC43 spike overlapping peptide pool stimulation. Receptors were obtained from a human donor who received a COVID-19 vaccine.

The CDR3 protein is CASSYRSNYGYTF. DNA for the CDR3: TGTGCCAGCAGTTACAGGTCCAACTATGGCTACACCTTC. V usage is TRBV27 and J usage is TRBJ1-2; possibly TRBD1 for D (5 bases). Germline V CDR1 and CDR2: MNHEY, SMNVEV (reference sequence). The germline V and J ends were trimmed by 4 bases and 2 bases, with 8 bases remaining between them. This CDR3 region has 13 residues.

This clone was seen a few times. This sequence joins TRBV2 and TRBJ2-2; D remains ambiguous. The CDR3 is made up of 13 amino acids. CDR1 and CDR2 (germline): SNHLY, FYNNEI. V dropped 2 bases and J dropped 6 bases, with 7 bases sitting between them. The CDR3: CASSEKRAGELFF. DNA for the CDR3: TGTGCCAGCAGTGAAAAACGGGCCGGGGAGCTGTTTTTT.

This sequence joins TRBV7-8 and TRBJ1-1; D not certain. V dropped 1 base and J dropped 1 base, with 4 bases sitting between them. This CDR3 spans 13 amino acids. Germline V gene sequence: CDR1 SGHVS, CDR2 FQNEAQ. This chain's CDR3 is CASSLEGNTEAFF. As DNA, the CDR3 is TGTGCCAGCAGCTTAGAAGGGAACACTGAAGCTTTCTTT.

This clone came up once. The CDR3 DNA follows: TGCAGCGTTGAAAAGGGGCTAAGCACTGAAGCTTTCTTT. This gives the protein CSVEKGLSTEAFF. The V call is TRBV29-1, the J call TRBJ1-1; TRBD1 might be the D (5 bases). Germline V gene lookup returns CDR1 SQVTM and CDR2 ANQGSEA. This CDR3 comprises 13 residues. Deletions cut 2 bases from V and 4 bases from J, with 11 bases between.

CDR3: CATSDPPNGRRGGETQYF. In DNA, the CDR3 is TGTGCCACCAGTGATCCCCCCAACGGACGGAGGGGCGGGGAGACCCAGTACTTC. The chain joins TRBV24-1 to TRBJ2-5; the D gene is possibly TRBD2 (6 bases). This CDR3 spans 18 amino acids. Trimming cost V 3 bases and J 5 bases, with 24 bases left between them. CDR1 and CDR2 from the germline V gene are KGHDR and SFDVKD.

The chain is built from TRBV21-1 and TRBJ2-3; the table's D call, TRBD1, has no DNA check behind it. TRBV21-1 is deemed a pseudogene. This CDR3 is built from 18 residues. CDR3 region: CASSLLGRDSLSTDTQYF. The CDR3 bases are TGTGCCAGCAGCCTTCTGGGGCGTGACTCATTAAGTACAGATACGCAGTATTTT.

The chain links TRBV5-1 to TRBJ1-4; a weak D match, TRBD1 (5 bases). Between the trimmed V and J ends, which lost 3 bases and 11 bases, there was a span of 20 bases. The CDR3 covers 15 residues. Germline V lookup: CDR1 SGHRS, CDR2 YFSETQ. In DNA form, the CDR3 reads TGCGCCAGCAGCTCGGAAACGGGGCCCACTGGGAAACTGTTTTTT. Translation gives CASSSETGPTGKLFF.

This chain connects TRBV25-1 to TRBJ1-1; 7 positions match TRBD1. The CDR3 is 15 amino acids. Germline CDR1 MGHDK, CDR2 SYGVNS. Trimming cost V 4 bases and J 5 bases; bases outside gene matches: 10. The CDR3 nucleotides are TGTGCCAGCAGTGCCCAACAGGGGAGGGGGACTGAAGCTTTCTTT. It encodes CASSAQQGRGTEAFF.